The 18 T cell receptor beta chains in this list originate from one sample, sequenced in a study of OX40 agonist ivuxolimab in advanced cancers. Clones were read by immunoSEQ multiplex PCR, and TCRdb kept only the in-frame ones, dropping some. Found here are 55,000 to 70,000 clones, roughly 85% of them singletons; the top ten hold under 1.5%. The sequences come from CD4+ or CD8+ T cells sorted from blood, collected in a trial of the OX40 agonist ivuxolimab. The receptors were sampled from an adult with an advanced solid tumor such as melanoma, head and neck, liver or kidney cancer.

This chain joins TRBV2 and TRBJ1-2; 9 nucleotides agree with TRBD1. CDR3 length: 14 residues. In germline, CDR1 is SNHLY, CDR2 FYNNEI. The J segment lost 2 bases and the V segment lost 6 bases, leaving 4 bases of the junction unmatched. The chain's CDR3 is CASSRDRVNYGYTF. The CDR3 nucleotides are TGTGCCAGCAGCCGGGACAGGGTAAACTATGGCTACACCTTC. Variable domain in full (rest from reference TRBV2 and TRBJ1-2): EPEVTQTPSHQVTQMGQEVILRCVPISNHLYFYWYRQILGQKVEFLVSFYNNEISEKSEIFDDQFSVERPDGSNFTLKIRSTKLEDSAMYFCASSRDRVNYGYTFGSGTRLTVV.

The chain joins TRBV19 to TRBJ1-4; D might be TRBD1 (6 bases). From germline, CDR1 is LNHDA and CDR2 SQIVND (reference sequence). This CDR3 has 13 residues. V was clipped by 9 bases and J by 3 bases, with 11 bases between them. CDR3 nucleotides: TGTGCCAGCGGCCAGGGGCCTAATGAAAAACTGTTTTTT. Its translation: CASGQGPNEKLFF.

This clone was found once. The CDR3 DNA reads as TGCGCCAGCAGCCAGGGACAGGTAGAAGAGACCCAGTACTTC. Translating gives CASSQGQVEETQYF. The chain joins TRBV5-1 to TRBJ2-5, with 8 bases matching TRBD1. V shed 4 bases, J shed 3 bases, and the junction held 5 bases outside the gene matches. Germline assignment: CDR1 SGHRS and CDR2 YFSETQ. CDR3 size: 14 residues.

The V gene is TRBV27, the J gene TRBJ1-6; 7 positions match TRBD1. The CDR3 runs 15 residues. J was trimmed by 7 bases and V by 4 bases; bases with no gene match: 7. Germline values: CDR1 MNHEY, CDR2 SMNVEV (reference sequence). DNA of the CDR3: TGTGCCAGCAGTTCACGACAGGGTGGCAATTCACCCCTCCACTTT. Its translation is CASSSRQGGNSPLHF.

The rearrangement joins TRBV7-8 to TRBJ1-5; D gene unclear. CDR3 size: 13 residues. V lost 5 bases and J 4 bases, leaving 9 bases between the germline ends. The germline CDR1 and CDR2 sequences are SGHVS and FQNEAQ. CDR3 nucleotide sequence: TGTGCCAGCAGCGTCAGAGGGAATCAGCCCCAGCATTTT. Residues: CASSVRGNQPQHF.

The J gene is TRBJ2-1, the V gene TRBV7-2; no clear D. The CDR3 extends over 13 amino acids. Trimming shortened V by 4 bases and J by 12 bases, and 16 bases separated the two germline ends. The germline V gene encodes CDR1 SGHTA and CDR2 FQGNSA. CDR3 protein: CASSSNAVAGQFF. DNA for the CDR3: TGTGCCAGCAGCTCCAACGCCGTGGCTGGGCAGTTCTTC.

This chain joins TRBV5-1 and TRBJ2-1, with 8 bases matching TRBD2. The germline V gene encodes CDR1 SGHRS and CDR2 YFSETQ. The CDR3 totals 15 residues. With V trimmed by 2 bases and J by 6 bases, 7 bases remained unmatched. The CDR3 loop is CASSFTGTRGNEQFF. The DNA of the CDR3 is TGCGCCAGCAGCTTTACCGGGACTAGAGGCAATGAGCAGTTCTTC.

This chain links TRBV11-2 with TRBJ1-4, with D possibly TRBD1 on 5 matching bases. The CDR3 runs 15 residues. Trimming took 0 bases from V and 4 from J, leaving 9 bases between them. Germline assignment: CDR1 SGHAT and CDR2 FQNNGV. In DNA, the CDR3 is TGTGCCAGCAGCTTAGACCAGGGAGTTAATGAAAAACTGTTTTTT. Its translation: CASSLDQGVNEKLFF. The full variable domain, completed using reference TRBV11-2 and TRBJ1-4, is EAGVAQSPRYKIIEKRQSVAFWCNPISGHATLYWYQQILGQGPKLLIQFQNNGVVDDSQLPKDRFSAERLKGVDSTLKIQPAKLEDSAVYLCASSLDQGVNEKLFFGSGTQLSVL.

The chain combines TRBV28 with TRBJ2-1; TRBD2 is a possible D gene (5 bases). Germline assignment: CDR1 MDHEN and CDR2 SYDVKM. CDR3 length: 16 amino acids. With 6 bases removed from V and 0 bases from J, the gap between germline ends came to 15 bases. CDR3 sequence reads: CASRSRRSSSYNEQFF. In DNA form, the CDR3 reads TGTGCCAGCAGGTCTCGGAGGTCGAGCTCCTACAATGAGCAGTTCTTC.

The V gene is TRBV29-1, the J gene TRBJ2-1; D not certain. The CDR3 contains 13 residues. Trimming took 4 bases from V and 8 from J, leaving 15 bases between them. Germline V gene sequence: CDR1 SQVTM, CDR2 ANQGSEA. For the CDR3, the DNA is TGCAGCGTTGTGAGGAATGGCGGCGATGAGCAGTTCTTC. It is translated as CSVVRNGGDEQFF.

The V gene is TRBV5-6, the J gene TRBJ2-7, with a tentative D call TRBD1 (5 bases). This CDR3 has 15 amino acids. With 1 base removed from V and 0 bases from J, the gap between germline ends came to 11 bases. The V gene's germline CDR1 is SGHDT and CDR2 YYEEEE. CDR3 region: CASSLNGAYSYEQYF. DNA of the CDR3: TGTGCCAGCAGCTTGAATGGGGCGTACTCCTACGAGCAGTACTTC.

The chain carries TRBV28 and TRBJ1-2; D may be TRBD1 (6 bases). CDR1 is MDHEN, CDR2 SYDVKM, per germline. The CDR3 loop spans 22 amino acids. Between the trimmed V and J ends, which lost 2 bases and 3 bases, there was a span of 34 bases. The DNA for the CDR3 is TGTGCCAGCAGTTTACCCTTTTTTGGCCTATTGGAAAGGGGGTATTTGGACTATGGCTACACCTTC. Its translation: CASSLPFFGLLERGYLDYGYTF.

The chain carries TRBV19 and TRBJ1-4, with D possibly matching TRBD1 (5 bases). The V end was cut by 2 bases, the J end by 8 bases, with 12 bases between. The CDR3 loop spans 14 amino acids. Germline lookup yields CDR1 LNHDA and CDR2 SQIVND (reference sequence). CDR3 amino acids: CASSIRGAREKLFF. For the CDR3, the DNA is TGTGCCAGTAGTATACGAGGGGCAAGAGAAAAACTGTTTTTT.

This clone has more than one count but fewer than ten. CDR3 amino acids: CASSPGTGLGEQYF. The CDR3 nucleotides read TGTGCCAGCAGCCCCGGGACAGGACTTGGGGAGCAGTACTTC. This chain uses TRBV5-6 with TRBJ2-7; 8 positions match TRBD1. Germline V CDR1 and CDR2: SGHDT, YYEEEE. CDR3 length: 14 amino acids. Trimming removed 4 bases from V and 7 bases from J; junction bases left unmatched: 10.

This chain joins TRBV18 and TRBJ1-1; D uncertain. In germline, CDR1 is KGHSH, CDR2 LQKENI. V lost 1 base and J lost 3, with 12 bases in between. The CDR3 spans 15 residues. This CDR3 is CASSPLRVGDTEAFF. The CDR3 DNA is TGTGCCAGCTCACCACTGAGGGTCGGGGACACTGAAGCTTTCTTT. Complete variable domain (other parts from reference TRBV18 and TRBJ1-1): NAGVMQNPRHLVRRRGQEARLRCSPMKGHSHVYWYRQLPEEGLKFMVYLQKENIIDESGMPKERFSAEFPKEGPSILRIQQVVRGDSAAYFCASSPLRVGDTEAFFGQGTRLTVV.

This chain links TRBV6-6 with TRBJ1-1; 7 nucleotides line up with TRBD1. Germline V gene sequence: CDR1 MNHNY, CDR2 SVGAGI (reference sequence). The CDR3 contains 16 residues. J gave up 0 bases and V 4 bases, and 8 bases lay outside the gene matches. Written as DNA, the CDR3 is TGTGCCAGCAGTTCGTTCAACAGGGGACTGAACACTGAAGCTTTCTTT. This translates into CASSSFNRGLNTEAFF.

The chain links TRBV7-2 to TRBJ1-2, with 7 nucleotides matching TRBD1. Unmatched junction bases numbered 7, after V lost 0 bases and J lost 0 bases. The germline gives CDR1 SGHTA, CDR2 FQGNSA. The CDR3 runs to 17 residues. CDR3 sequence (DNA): TGTGCCAGCAGCTTAGCACAGGGGCGGAGATCTAACTATGGCTACACCTTC. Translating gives CASSLAQGRRSNYGYTF.

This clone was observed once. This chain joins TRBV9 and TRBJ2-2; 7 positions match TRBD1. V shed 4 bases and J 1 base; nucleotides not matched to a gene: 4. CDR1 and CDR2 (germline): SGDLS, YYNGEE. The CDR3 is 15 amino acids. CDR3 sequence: CASSPRQGNTGELFF. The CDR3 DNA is TGTGCCAGCAGCCCCCGACAGGGGAACACCGGGGAGCTGTTTTTT. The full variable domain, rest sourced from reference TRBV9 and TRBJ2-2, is DSGVTQTPKHLITATGQRVTLRCSPRSGDLSVYWYQQSLDQGLQFLIQYYNGEERAKGNILERFSAQQFPDLHSELNLSSLELGDSALYFCASSPRQGNTGELFFGEGSRLTVL.